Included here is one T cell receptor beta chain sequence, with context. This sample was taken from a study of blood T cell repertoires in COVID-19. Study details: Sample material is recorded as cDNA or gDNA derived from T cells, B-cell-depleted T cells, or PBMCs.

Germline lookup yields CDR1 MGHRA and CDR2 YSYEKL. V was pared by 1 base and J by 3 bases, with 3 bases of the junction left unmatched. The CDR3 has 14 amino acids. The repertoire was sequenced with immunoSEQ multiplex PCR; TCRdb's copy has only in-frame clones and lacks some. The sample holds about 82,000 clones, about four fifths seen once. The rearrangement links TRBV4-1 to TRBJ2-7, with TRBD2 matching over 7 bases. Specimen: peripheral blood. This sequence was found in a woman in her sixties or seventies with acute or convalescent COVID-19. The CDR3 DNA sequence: TGCGCCAGCAGCCAAGCGGTAGCGGGCTACGAGCAGTACTTC. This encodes CASSQAVAGYEQYF.